This T cell receptor beta chain appears in the sequencing data of a study of cytomegalovirus exposure and HLA in healthy donors (dated by TCRdb to 2015 to 2018). For the wider study: In an earlier analysis of several hundred of the donors, under 300 Gb of sequence data and 100 million or so unique TCR beta sequences from about 179 million T cells were reported. Roughly 300 gigabases of sequencing data and approximately 91 million unique TCR sequences made up an early release that covered nearly 650 HLA-typed donors. Of the 398 genotyped donors, over 80% were placed in the genetic ancestry cluster associated with self-reported Caucasian donors. The study aimed to test whether cataloging public T cell receptors could reveal signatures of past pathogen exposure. The T cell repertoires of 666 subjects were profiled by immunosequencing and related to cytomegalovirus serostatus. Besides the first cohort of some 670 subjects, a separate validation cohort made up of 90 to 150 different subjects was used. To predict cytomegalovirus infection status, the study combined high-throughput TCR immunosequencing, statistical association of individual TCRs with disease status, and machine learning. A later analysis re-examined previously published TCR beta repertoires from about 670 donors and added high-resolution HLA genotyping to investigate patterns of TCR occurrence. Rather than drawing on any new phenotypic data, the later analysis identified candidate immune exposures from TCR beta sequences and the way those sequences occurred across donors. An earlier analysis of nearly 600 of the donors applied high-throughput TCR beta sequencing to assess whether each TCR beta V gene segment acted as functional or pseudogenic. Alongside the repertoire data, information on donor age, sex, ethnicity and CMV serostatus was compiled. In a later genetic analysis, genome-wide SNP genotypes for about three fifths of the 666 donors were used, and that subset was treated as a discovery cohort. All discovery cohort repertoires had been generated on a single sequencing platform. Both class I and class II loci were covered by HLA typing, at four-digit resolution. The number of typed donors differed by locus: about 620-640 for A, B, C, DRB1 and DQB1; 500 to 550 for DQA1; some 610 for DPA1; and about 470 for DPB1. Roughly five DR-DQ haplotypes were handled as single units for association and clustering, since linkage in the cohort was strong. On average, about 240,000 unique TCR beta nucleotide sequences were sequenced per donor among 398 genotyped donors of the cohort, with about 19% of those sequences being non-productive. Broader findings and caveats from the paper: Strong co-occurrence of HLA alleles, especially DR and DQ, made assigning TCR associations to individual alleles difficult. Three of the identified cytomegalovirus-associated TCR beta chains were confirmed in vitro to be specific for cytomegalovirus antigens. CMV serostatus was the only immune exposure information available for the cohort. The earlier analysis of 587 of the donors excluded 15 to 20 rarely observed V segments, including chromosome 9 orphons, because counts were too low. The classifier was reported to diagnose cytomegalovirus status with high specificity and sensitivity in both the original and validation cohorts. A cluster of highly shared sequence variants was judged likely to be a technical artifact of the sequencing pipeline. In a later genetic analysis, fewer N-insertions in productive TCRs were reported among donors in an Asian-associated ancestry cluster than the roughly 700-donor mean. Roughly uniform sequencing depth across donors was assumed in presence/absence analyses, although this assumption may not hold. While some public TCRs were present in many individuals, most TCR sequences turned up only very rarely across donors. HLA typing was unavailable for some donors at each locus, so association tests used only the typed subset. An earlier analysis of roughly 570 of the donors showed that most TCR beta V segments appeared in productive rearrangements either about 87% or about 30% of the time, which broadly matched IMGT annotations. In a later analysis, HLA-associated TCR beta chains showed more clonal expansion and lower generation probabilities than non-associated chains that were equally common. In this cohort, only TCR beta chains were sequenced, and detectable features were limited by the absence of alpha or paired-chain data. According to a later analysis, TCR association rates differed among HLA loci, with DRB1 alleles showing the most associated TCRs and HLA-C alleles showing the fewest. According to a later analysis, parvovirus B19, influenza, CMV and Epstein-Barr virus appeared linked to several top co-occurrence clusters. Specific HLA alleles were associated with about 17,000 TCR beta sequences at a false discovery rate of 0.05 in a later analysis. A later genetic analysis associated a missense DCLRE1C variant with V-gene and J-gene trimming of TCR beta chains, and an independent cohort replicated the association. In a later analysis, most CMV-associated TCR beta chains were found to appear HLA-restricted, with HLA associations seemingly driven largely by CMV exposure. A further reported finding was that TCR beta sequences accurately predicted the HLA-A and HLA-B alleles for most subjects in the first cohort. According to the authors, the approach could potentially be generalized to other disease states and immunological phenotypes. The study gave a list of some 150 TCR beta chains associated with cytomegalovirus. Linkage disequilibrium might explain the correlated functional status among segregating V segments, but an unknown experimental factor could not be ruled out. Some IMGT-functional V segments, including TRBV6-2 and TRBV6-3, could not be told apart with the 87-base-pair reads, so those segments were excluded.

Turning to this clone: The antigen this receptor binds is unknown. No per-base quality is available; no much larger clone lies one base away.

Library preparation employed the immunoSEQ multiplex PCR assay. For the multiplex PCR, a mixture combining 60 forward primers for TCR Vbeta segments and 13 reverse primers for TCR Jbeta segments was used. A multiplex PCR assay on genomic DNA amplified the CDR3 region of rearranged TCR beta genes. The Illumina HiSeq System was used to sequence the amplified TCR beta libraries as 87-base-pair reads. In the paper's pipeline: A later analysis tallied roughly 78 million unique TCR beta chains across the 700 or so repertoires, and approximately 9.9 million of those chains were shared by two or more donors. A nearest-neighbor algorithm error-corrected the raw reads and collapsed the reads into unique sequences, merging closely related sequences to remove PCR and sequencing errors. To assign V, D and J gene segments, CDR3 sequences were aligned to IMGT reference sequences. For a sequence to be retained, at least a six-nucleotide match to both a V gene segment and a J gene segment was required. A rearrangement counted as productive if the CDR3 had no stop codons and remained in frame with V and J, and every other rearrangement counted as non-productive. Following IMGT convention, CDR3 was defined as the stretch from the second conserved V-encoded cysteine up to the conserved J-encoded phenylalanine. In an earlier analysis of more than 550 of the donors, sequences lacking an unambiguous match to a single V gene segment were excluded. An earlier analysis of a few hundred of the donors called V segments functional above 56.7% productive rearrangements and segregating when the between-donor standard deviation exceeded 5%. A statistical classification framework was built for diagnosing cytomegalovirus status from the catalog of TCR beta chain sequences. In a later analysis, V and J genes were assigned by comparing TCR nucleotide sequences against IMGT/GENE-DB human TR gene sequences. Using the TCRdist pipeline, a later analysis assigned CDR3 sequences along with most-parsimonious VDJ recombination scenarios. In a later analysis, each TCR beta chain was defined by its CDR3 amino acid sequence together with its V-gene family, and reads without a unique V-gene family were excluded. In a later analysis, nearly 600 highly shared, low-generation-probability nucleotide sequences were removed to address suspected cross-contamination and a sequencing artifact. A later analysis calculated a clonal expansion index for each public chain from normalized within-repertoire ranks of inferred template counts. In a later analysis, generation probabilities were computed with a VDJ recombination model fitted to out-of-frame rearrangements, and the resulting probabilities were checked against IGoR. In a later analysis, TCR-TCR, TCR-HLA and TCR-CMV co-occurrence was scored with hypergeometric tests, and a repertoire-size bias correction was applied to TCR pairs. A later analysis estimated false discovery rates by permuting HLA or CMV assignments 20 times. In a later analysis, co-occurring TCRs were grouped using DBSCAN, with TCRdist sequence similarity added in when clustering inside HLA-allele-positive subsets. Repertoires with fewer than 30,000 or more than 120,000 public chains, plus five repertoires with anomalous nucleotide sharing, were excluded from co-occurrence clustering. Sourced from immuneACCESS, this table was stored by TCRdb with only in-frame sequences that have V and J called. A share of the clones is absent; for the studies checked, an unresolved V gene accounts for under half, and the remainder has no known explanation. From that table come the V and J calls and clone size; the DNA was used to work out D and trimming. This sample holds some 150,000 clones; roughly 77% were observed only once. The biggest ten clones account for over 3% of the sample.

The cohort comprised 670 or so healthy bone marrow donors. At the time of sampling, every cohort member was nominally healthy, though immune exposures that went unrecorded were likely present. The donor tested CMV seronegative, placing the donor among the roughly 350 seronegative members of the cohort. Each donor provided a peripheral blood sample, and peripheral blood mononuclear cells were used for TCR beta sequencing. Genomic DNA was extracted from the blood cell samples with the Qiagen DNeasy Blood Extraction Kit. The V and J ends are trimmed by 4 bases and 0 bases, leaving 10 bases between them. The germline V gene encodes CDR1 SGHTA and CDR2 FQGTGA. Taken from cysteine to phenylalanine, the CDR3 has 16 residues. The sequence is cut down to CDR3 DNA, 48 bases in frame from base 1.

This receptor was identified in a man aged 40-50 years in good health and CMV-seronegative. The V and J segments used are TRBV7-3 and TRBJ2-6, with the D gene too uncertain to name. Sequencing used PBMCs. The CDR3 region has the sequence CASSSATVSGANVLTF. The bases read TGTGCCAGCAGCTCCGCAACAGTCTCTGGGGCCAACGTCCTGACTTTC.